These 4 T cell receptor beta chains were all obtained from the same sample, sequenced in a study of human T cells and chemical hapten exposure. TCRdb ran MiXCR on the RACE reads and lists one entry per CDR3 protein. This table holds some 400,000 distinct CDR3 sequences, more than 4.5% found once. Specified time point: patch test 1, 2 weeks after DPC sensitization. Treatment reported: therapeutic diphenylcyclopropenone sensitization with weekly scalp DPC. This material consisted of whole blood, taken in connection with sensitization to the hapten diphenylcyclopropenone (DPC). The receptors derive from a woman aged 45-60 years with alopecia areata. Some clones in this sample may be carry-over from other donors' samples.

This clonotype was recorded at least ten times. The chain combines TRBV3-1 with TRBJ1-2, with 10 bases lining up with TRBD1. V shed 2 bases and J 6 bases; nucleotides not matched to a gene: 12. In germline, CDR1 is LGHDT, CDR2 YNNKEL (reference sequence). CDR3 size: 17 residues. CDR3 sequence reads: CASSQPYPGTGVDGYTF. CDR3 nucleotide sequence: TGTGCCAGCAGCCAACCCTACCCCGGGACAGGGGTTGATGGCTACACCTTC.

This clonotype was observed many times. The chain is built from TRBV6-5 and TRBJ1-1; the D gene is possibly TRBD1 (6 bases). The CDR3 is made up of 14 amino acids. CDR1 is MNHEY and CDR2 is SVGAGI in the germline V gene. Trimming cost V 2 bases and J 6 bases, with 13 bases left between them. The DNA for the CDR3 is TGTGCCAGCAGTTACACGGGAGGGGGGCCTGAAGCTTTCTTT. Translating it yields CASSYTGGGPEAFF.

In this sample, this clonotype turned up many times. The chain uses TRBV7-2 and TRBJ2-3, with 13 bases fitting TRBD2. Germline V gene data show CDR1 as SGHTA and CDR2 as FQGNSA. The CDR3 has 17 amino acids. V trimming: 5 bases; J trimming: 5 bases; junction bases outside the gene matches: 10. Here the CDR3 reads CASSLRLAGGSRDTQYF. DNA for the CDR3: TGTGCCAGCAGCCTGAGACTAGCGGGAGGCTCAAGAGATACGCAGTATTTT.

This clonotype appeared a few times. V gene TRBV27 combines with J gene TRBJ1-1; D is undetermined. Germline V gives CDR1 MNHEY, CDR2 SMNVEV (reference sequence). CDR3 length: 15 residues. Trimming removed 5 bases at V and 1 base at J, with 14 bases between. The CDR3 loop is CASSLQQSGNTEAFF. CDR3 bases: TGTGCCAGCAGTCTTCAGCAATCGGGGAACACTGAAGCTTTCTTT.